The TCR beta chain described here comes from a study of cytomegalovirus exposure and HLA in healthy donors. Notes on the study in general: A highly shared variant cluster was judged a likely technical artifact. Three of the chains that were CMV-associated were confirmed in vitro to be specific for CMV antigens.

Regarding this clone: What it binds is unknown.

The primer mix had 60 Vbeta and 13 Jbeta primers. In the authors' methods: An analysis performed later counted about 80 million unique TCR beta chains (roughly 10 million of them shared). Profiling relied on immunoSEQ multiplex PCR, and the TCRdb table lists in-frame clones only, not all of them. The V and J calls and clone size come from that table; D and trimming were worked out from the DNA. The sample lists over 65,000 clones, around 77% occurring once. Trimming cost V 6 bases and J 4 bases; bases outside gene matches: 9. The CDR3 covers 16 residues. CDR1 and CDR2 (germline): MNHNY, SVGAGI (reference sequence).

This TCR was sampled from a man aged 50 to 60 in good health and CMV-seronegative. The chain uses TRBV6-6 and TRBJ1-5; TRBD1 agrees at 10 bases. Specimen: PBMCs. CDR3 in DNA: TGTGCCAGCAGGCCCTTGCCGGGACAGGGGAATCAGCCCCAGCATTTT. Translation gives CASRPLPGQGNQPQHF.